This T cell receptor beta chain was captured in a study of T cell repertoires in cytomegalovirus infection. The V end was cut by 7 bases, the J end by 3 bases, with 7 bases between. In germline, CDR1 is MNHNS, CDR2 SASEGT. This CDR3 comprises 12 residues. MiXCR, applied by TCRdb to the reads, yields one record per CDR3 protein. The repertoire holds approximately 910,000 distinct CDR3 sequences, with less than 35% as singletons. This clonotype was found many times. Its antigen is undetermined. This receptor was taken from a human donor in good health (CMV status not recorded). Some clones in this sample may be carry-over from other donors' samples. Sequencing was performed on cultured CD8+ T cells from PBMCs, taken from culture after CMV antigen stimulation. The chain couples TRBV6-1 to TRBJ1-5; D unclear. The CDR3 sequence is CASKGPNQPQHF. The DNA of the CDR3 is TGTGCCAGCAAGGGTCCCAATCAGCCCCAGCATTTT.